By share, the clone carrying this T cell receptor (beta chain) ranks as medium-sized (0.01 to 0.1%). Its antigen is currently unknown. This record comes from a study of HIV-infected patients and healthy controls. General study points: HIV-infected repertoires had significantly higher mean Gini indices than controls, possibly reflecting oligoclonality.

The repertoire came from unfractionated whole blood and reflected all unsorted peripheral T cells. Alpha and beta constant-region primers primed reverse transcription of about 500 ng RNA. Separate chain-specific third strand synthesis with multiplexing indices produced the alpha and beta libraries. Via MiXCR, TCRdb re-called the 5' RACE reads, giving one row per CDR3 protein. The sample has 5,500 to 6,500 distinct CDR3 sequences, about 9.4% seen once. The CDR3 has 14 amino acids. CDR1 and CDR2 (germline): MGHDK, SYGVNS. V was trimmed by 2 bases and J by 6 bases, leaving 13 bases between them. Source: blood, taken before antiretroviral therapy. The V call is TRBV25-1, the J call TRBJ1-1; D is undetermined. This sequence was found in an adult with HIV infection. In nucleotides, the CDR3 is TGTGCCAGCAGTGAAGGGAGGTCCCAGCCTGAAGCTTTCTTT. This translates into CASSEGRSQPEAFF. Full variable domain (outside the CDR3, taken from reference TRBV25-1 and TRBJ1-1): EADIYQTPRYLVIGTGKKITLECSQTMGHDKMYWYQQDPGMELHLIHYSYGVNSTEKGDLSSESTVSRIRTEHFPLTLESARPSHTSQYLCASSEGRSQPEAFFGQGTRLTVV.